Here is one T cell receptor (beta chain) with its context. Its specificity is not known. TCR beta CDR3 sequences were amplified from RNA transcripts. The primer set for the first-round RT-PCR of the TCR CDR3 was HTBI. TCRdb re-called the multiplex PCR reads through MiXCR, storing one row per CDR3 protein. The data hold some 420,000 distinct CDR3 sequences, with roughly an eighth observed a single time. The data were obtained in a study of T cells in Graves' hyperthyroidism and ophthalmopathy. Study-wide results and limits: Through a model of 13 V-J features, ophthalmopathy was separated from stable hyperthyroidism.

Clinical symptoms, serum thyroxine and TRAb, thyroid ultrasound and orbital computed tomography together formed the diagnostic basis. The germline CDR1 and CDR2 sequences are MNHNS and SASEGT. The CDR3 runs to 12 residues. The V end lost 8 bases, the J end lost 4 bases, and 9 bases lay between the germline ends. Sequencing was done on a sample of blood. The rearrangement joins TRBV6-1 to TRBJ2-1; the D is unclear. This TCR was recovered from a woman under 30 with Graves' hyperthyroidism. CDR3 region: CASFSTYNEQFF. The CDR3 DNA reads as TGTGCCAGCTTTAGTACTTACAATGAGCAGTTCTTC.